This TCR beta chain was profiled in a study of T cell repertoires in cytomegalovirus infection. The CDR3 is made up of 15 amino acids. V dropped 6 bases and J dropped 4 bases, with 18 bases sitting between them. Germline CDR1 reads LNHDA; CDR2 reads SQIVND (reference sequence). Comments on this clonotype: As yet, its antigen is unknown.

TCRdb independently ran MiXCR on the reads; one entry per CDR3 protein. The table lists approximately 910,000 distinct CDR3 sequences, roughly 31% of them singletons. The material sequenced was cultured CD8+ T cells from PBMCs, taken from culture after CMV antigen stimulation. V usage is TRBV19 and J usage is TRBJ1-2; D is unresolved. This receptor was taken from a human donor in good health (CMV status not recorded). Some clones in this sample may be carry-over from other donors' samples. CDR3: CASSIPVGPLYGYTF. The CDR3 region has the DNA TGTGCCAGTAGCATTCCTGTGGGTCCCCTCTATGGCTACACCTTC.